Presented here are 27 T cell receptor beta chains from one specimen sequenced in a study of blood T cell repertoires in COVID-19. The repertoire was sequenced with immunoSEQ multiplex PCR; TCRdb's copy has only in-frame clones and lacks some. This table holds some 70,000 clones, about 85% found once. Sequencing was performed on peripheral blood. These receptors were collected from an elderly man with acute or convalescent COVID-19.

CDR3 bases: TGCAGTGCTAGTTCTCGACTAGTTCGCACAGATACGCAGTATTTT. Encoded protein: CSASSRLVRTDTQYF. The rearrangement links TRBV20-1 to TRBJ2-3, with TRBD2 as a possible D gene (6 bases). The CDR3 is 15 amino acids. Germline CDR1 reads DFQATT; CDR2 reads SNEGSKA (reference sequence). V gave up 3 bases and J gave up 1 base, with 14 bases separating them.

This chain links TRBV30 with TRBJ1-2; 7 nucleotides align to TRBD1. The V gene's germline CDR1 is GTSNPN and CDR2 SVGIG (reference sequence). The ends lost 3 bases at V and 4 bases at J; junction bases unmatched: 8. The CDR3 length is 14 residues. The CDR3 protein is CAWRSRAGGYGYTF. Written as DNA, the CDR3 is TGTGCCTGGAGGTCTCGGGCAGGGGGCTATGGCTACACCTTC.

The chain combines TRBV4-2 with TRBJ2-1; a weak D match, TRBD2 (6 bases). Germline CDR1 LGHNA, CDR2 YNFKEQ. The CDR3 covers 16 residues. V gave up 0 bases and J gave up 4 bases, with 13 bases separating them. The CDR3 here is CASSQEGGTTYNEQFF. The CDR3 DNA follows: TGTGCCAGCAGCCAAGAGGGCGGGACGACATACAATGAGCAGTTCTTC.

This clone was recorded a few times. This chain links TRBV24-1 with TRBJ2-3, with TRBD1 matching 9 bases. CDR1 KGHDR and CDR2 SFDVKD come from the germline V gene. CDR3 length equals 17 residues. The J segment lost 7 bases and the V segment lost 5 bases, leaving 15 bases of the junction unmatched. The CDR3, as DNA: TGTGCCACCAGTGGTATTGAATCGGACAGGGGATCCTATACGCAGTATTTT. It yields the protein CATSGIESDRGSYTQYF.

This clone showed up just a few times. CDR3 DNA: TGTGCCAGCAGTAGTTTCGTATTCTCCCAGGGGGGCCAAGAGACCCAGTACTTC. Translation: CASSSFVFSQGGQETQYF. The chain combines TRBV5-6 with TRBJ2-5, with D possibly matching TRBD1 (7 bases). The V end lost 5 bases, the J end lost 1 base, and 24 bases lay between the germline ends. The CDR3 is 18 residues long. Germline V gene data show CDR1 as SGHDT and CDR2 as YYEEEE.

The chain combines TRBV11-2 with TRBJ1-1; 7 bases are a match to TRBD1. Germline CDR1 is SGHAT and CDR2 is FQNNGV. CDR3 size: 15 residues. V shed 1 base and J 0 bases; nucleotides not matched to a gene: 2. The CDR3 reads CASSLAGQMNTEAFF. Here the CDR3 DNA reads TGTGCCAGCAGCTTAGCGGGACAGATGAACACTGAAGCTTTCTTT.

The chain links TRBV11-2 to TRBJ2-7; TRBD1 aligns across 10 bases. Germline lookup yields CDR1 SGHAT and CDR2 FQNNGV. The CDR3 totals 17 residues. V lost 1 base and J lost 7; bases outside the gene matches: 13. The CDR3: CASSLGSPGQGKNEQYF. In DNA, the CDR3 is TGTGCCAGCAGCTTAGGATCGCCGGGACAGGGGAAAAATGAGCAGTACTTC.

The chain recombines TRBV24-1 with TRBJ1-2; D possibly corresponds to TRBD1 (5 bases). V was cut by 9 bases and J by 5 bases, with 15 bases left in between. The CDR3 contains 13 residues. Germline V gene lookup returns CDR1 KGHDR and CDR2 SFDVKD. CDR3 protein: CATCPGGGYGYTF. In DNA form, the CDR3 reads TGTGCCACCTGCCCCGGGGGAGGATATGGCTACACCTTC.

The rearrangement links TRBV24-1 to TRBJ2-7; weak D call: TRBD2 (5 bases). This CDR3 has 14 residues. V was trimmed by 5 bases and J by 10 bases, leaving 20 bases between them. The germline CDR1 and CDR2 sequences are KGHDR and SFDVKD. This chain's CDR3 is CATSVRSRRGGQYF. CDR3 nucleotide sequence: TGTGCCACCAGTGTTCGATCCAGGCGCGGAGGACAGTACTTC.

The rearrangement uses TRBV7-9 and TRBJ1-4; D remains ambiguous. Trimming shortened V by 1 base and J by 7 bases, and 13 bases separated the two germline ends. The CDR3 has 15 amino acids. CDR1 is SEHNR and CDR2 is FQNEAQ in the germline V gene (reference sequence). This chain's CDR3 is CASSLGQGEGEKLFF. CDR3 DNA sequence: TGTGCCAGCAGCTTAGGCCAAGGCGAGGGTGAAAAACTGTTTTTT.

The V gene is TRBV7-2, the J gene TRBJ1-5, with 7 nucleotides matching TRBD1. Germline trimming cut 4 bases from V and 11 bases from J; bases unmatched to any gene: 17. The CDR3 runs 16 residues. Germline V gene sequence: CDR1 SGHTA, CDR2 FQGNSA. The CDR3 sequence: CASSSRGGGGAEAQHF. CDR3 coding DNA: TGTGCCAGCAGCTCAAGGGGAGGAGGGGGCGCGGAGGCCCAGCATTTT.

J is TRBJ2-7 and V is TRBV29-1; tentative D call: TRBD1 (6 bases). The germline CDR1 and CDR2 sequences are SQVTM and ANQGSEA. V lost 5 bases, J lost 8 bases, and 13 bases lay in between. This CDR3 is built from 11 residues. The CDR3 bases are TGCAGCGTTTCCACAGGGCAGAAGCAGTACTTC. It is translated as CSVSTGQKQYF.

The rearrangement uses TRBV19 and TRBJ1-4, with a possible D match to TRBD1 (5 bases). Trimming removed 4 bases from V and 8 bases from J, with 11 bases in between. CDR3 length: 13 amino acids. Germline V lookup: CDR1 LNHDA, CDR2 SQIVND (reference sequence). The DNA of the CDR3 is TGTGCCAGTAGTAGCCAGGGTATCGAAAAACTGTTTTTT. Amino acid sequence: CASSSQGIEKLFF.

The chain employs TRBV9 and TRBJ2-1, with 9 bases that match TRBD2. Germline trimming cut 0 bases from V and 3 bases from J; bases unmatched to any gene: 4. CDR1 SGDLS and CDR2 YYNGEE come from the germline V gene. The length of the CDR3 is 16 residues. This CDR3 is CASSVAKAGGYNEQFF. The DNA for the CDR3 is TGTGCCAGCAGCGTAGCCAAAGCGGGAGGCTACAATGAGCAGTTCTTC.

This clone showed up just a few times. This chain uses TRBV25-1 with TRBJ2-7, with 8 bases that match TRBD1. The germline CDR1 and CDR2 sequences are MGHDK and SYGVNS. The trim removed 5 bases at V and 7 bases at J, leaving 13 bases unmatched. CDR3 length equals 15 residues. The CDR3 is CASSSQGAGRGEQYF. DNA for the CDR3: TGTGCCAGCAGTTCCCAGGGGGCGGGAAGAGGGGAGCAGTACTTC.

V and J are TRBV2 and TRBJ2-1; 10 nucleotides match TRBD1. CDR1 and CDR2 from the germline V gene are SNHLY and FYNNEI. Losses at the gene ends were 0 bases for V and 10 bases for J; bases not matched to a gene: 3. This CDR3 region has 14 residues. The CDR3 loop reads CASSEATGGVEQFF. Here the CDR3 DNA reads TGTGCCAGCAGTGAAGCGACAGGGGGCGTGGAGCAGTTCTTC.

J is TRBJ1-2 and V is TRBV4-2; D gene ambiguous. CDR3 length: 14 residues. Germline loops: CDR1 LGHNA, CDR2 YNFKEQ. V lost 0 bases and J lost 6, with 11 bases in between. CDR3 amino acids: CASSQDNEENGYTF. DNA of the CDR3: TGTGCCAGCAGCCAAGATAATGAGGAGAATGGCTACACCTTC.

The chain is built from TRBV2 and TRBJ2-6; D may be TRBD2 (5 bases). V was cut by 7 bases and J by 3 bases, with 10 bases left in between. The CDR3 has 14 amino acids. Germline assignment: CDR1 SNHLY and CDR2 FYNNEI. This CDR3 is CASTLAHGANVLTF. In DNA, the CDR3 is TGTGCCAGCACTCTAGCCCATGGGGCCAACGTCCTGACTTTC.

The chain has TRBV5-1 and TRBJ2-1; D might be TRBD2 (5 bases). Trimming stripped 4 bases from V and 9 bases from J, with 17 bases between. This CDR3 is built from 14 residues. CDR1 is SGHRS and CDR2 is YFSETQ in the germline V gene. CDR3: CASSPTRSFLEQFF. The CDR3 DNA is TGCGCCAGCAGCCCTACTAGGTCGTTTCTTGAGCAGTTCTTC. Using reference TRBV5-1 and TRBJ2-1 for the parts outside the CDR3, the full variable domain is KAGVTQTPRYLIKTRGQQVTLSCSPISGHRSVSWYQQTPGQGLQFLFEYFSETQRNKGNFPGRFSGRQFSNSRSEMNVSTLELGDSALYLCASSPTRSFLEQFFGPGTRLTVL.

The chain couples TRBV2 to TRBJ2-1, with D possibly matching TRBD1 (5 bases). This CDR3 comprises 18 residues. Per germline, CDR1 SNHLY and CDR2 FYNNEI. V was pared by 10 bases and J by 6 bases, with 31 bases between. This chain's CDR3 is CATEKVRPIRGFPNEQFF. The CDR3 region has the DNA TGTGCCACCGAAAAAGTACGCCCTATAAGGGGTTTCCCCAATGAGCAGTTCTTC.

CDR3: CASSEVFVVGGSSNQPQHF. CDR3 nucleotides: TGTGCCAGCAGTGAAGTCTTCGTAGTGGGGGGTTCTAGCAATCAGCCCCAGCATTTT. The chain uses TRBV6-1 and TRBJ1-5, with D tentatively TRBD1 (5 bases). The CDR3 extends over 19 amino acids. From germline, CDR1 is MNHNS and CDR2 SASEGT. V gave up 1 base and J gave up 0 bases, with 19 bases separating them.

The rearrangement uses TRBV10-1 and TRBJ2-2; no clear D gene. Per the germline V gene, CDR1 is WNHNN and CDR2 is SYGVQD (reference sequence). V was pared by 6 bases and J by 5 bases, with 10 bases between. The CDR3 length is 13 residues. CDR3 DNA sequence: TGCGCCAGCAGACCTTCCCAGACCGGGGAGCTGTTTTTT. Its translation: CASRPSQTGELFF.

V gene TRBV11-2 combines with J gene TRBJ2-1; 10 bases are shared with TRBD2. The germline V gene encodes CDR1 SGHAT and CDR2 FQNNGV. J gave up 5 bases and V 1 base, and 5 bases lay outside the gene matches. This CDR3 has 16 amino acids. The CDR3 DNA sequence: TGTGCCAGCAGCTTAGTATCTAGCGGGAGTCACAATGAGCAGTTCTTC. This codes for CASSLVSSGSHNEQFF.

The genes are TRBV11-2 and TRBJ2-7; a weak D match, TRBD2 (6 bases). The CDR3 runs to 15 residues. Per the germline V gene, CDR1 is SGHAT and CDR2 is FQNNGV. V lost 2 bases, J lost 7 bases, and 18 bases lay in between. CDR3 loop: CASSLQPGLASEQYF. As DNA, the CDR3 is TGTGCCAGCAGCTTACAGCCGGGACTCGCGTCTGAGCAGTACTTC. Combining the CDR3 with reference TRBV11-2 and TRBJ2-7 gives the whole variable domain EAGVAQSPRYKIIEKRQSVAFWCNPISGHATLYWYQQILGQGPKLLIQFQNNGVVDDSQLPKDRFSAERLKGVDSTLKIQPAKLEDSAVYLCASSLQPGLASEQYFGPGTRLTVT.

This chain connects TRBV5-1 to TRBJ2-3, with 8 bases fitting TRBD1. V shed 6 bases and J 0 bases; nucleotides not matched to a gene: 6. The length of the CDR3 is 15 residues. Germline CDR1 is SGHRS and CDR2 is YFSETQ. The CDR3 coding sequence is TGCGCCAGCAACCAGTGGACAGGGAGCACAGATACGCAGTATTTT. Protein product: CASNQWTGSTDTQYF.

J is TRBJ2-2 and V is TRBV7-6, with 10 bases that match TRBD1. V lost 4 bases, J lost 5 bases, and 7 bases stayed unmatched. CDR1 is SGHVS, CDR2 FNYEAQ, per germline. CDR3 length equals 16 residues. The CDR3 DNA follows: TGTGCCAGCAGCTCGGGACAGGGGTTAAGAACCGGGGAGCTGTTTTTT. Translation gives CASSSGQGLRTGELFF.

The genes are TRBV7-2 and TRBJ2-1; TRBD2 matches at 8 bases. Losses at the gene ends were 1 base for V and 8 bases for J; bases not matched to a gene: 7. This CDR3 is 15 amino acids long. Germline CDR1 reads SGHTA; CDR2 reads FQGNSA. The CDR3 DNA reads as TGTGCCAGCAGCTTAGGGAGCGGGAGAATCGATGAGCAGTTCTTC. Amino acid sequence: CASSLGSGRIDEQFF. The full variable domain, in which reference TRBV7-2 and TRBJ2-1 provide the parts outside the CDR3, is GAGVSQSPSNKVTEKGKDVELRCDPISGHTALYWYRQSLGQGLEFLIYFQGNSAPDKSGLPSDRFSAERTGGSVSTLTIQRTQQEDSAVYLCASSLGSGRIDEQFFGPGTRLTVL.